The rows below give T cell receptor beta chains drawn from one sample of a study of long-term antiretroviral therapy in people with HIV. Generated by immunoSEQ multiplex PCR, the TCRdb table keeps only in-frame clones and is missing some. The sample lists over 30,000 clones; roughly 80% were seen once. This sample comprised unsorted PBMCs, obtained 1.9 years after starting antiretroviral therapy. Receptors were obtained from a man between 18 and 35 years old with HIV. CDR3s include the opening cysteine and the closing phenylalanine or tryptophan. D genes are given only for firm matches. Not every row has a clone size; where given, it reads once, few, many or a size class.

abundance: .; v_gene: TRBV19; j_gene: TRBJ2-6; d_gene: TRBD1; CDR3aa: CASRRTGQTGGANVLTF; CDR3nt: TGTGCCAGTAGGCGGACAGGTCAGACCGGAGGGGCCAACGTCCTGACTTTC
abundance: once; v_gene: TRBV19; j_gene: TRBJ2-1; d_gene: .; CDR3aa: CASRTRGNVYNEQFF; CDR3nt: TGTGCCAGTAGAACCAGGGGAAACGTATACAATGAGCAGTTCTTC
abundance: few; v_gene: TRBV19; j_gene: TRBJ1-5; d_gene: .; CDR3aa: CASIHLQTGKSNQPQHF; CDR3nt: TGTGCCAGTATCCACCTGCAAACAGGGAAGAGCAATCAGCCCCAGCATTTT
abundance: .; v_gene: TRBV5-4; j_gene: TRBJ1-4; d_gene: .; CDR3aa: CASSLVGQSNEKLFF; CDR3nt: TGTGCCAGCAGCTTGGTTGGACAGAGTAATGAAAAACTGTTTTTT
abundance: .; v_gene: TRBV6-6; j_gene: TRBJ2-5; d_gene: .; CDR3aa: CASRQETQYF; CDR3nt: TGTGCCAGCAGGCAAGAGACCCAGTACTTC
abundance: once; v_gene: TRBV5-5; j_gene: TRBJ1-6; d_gene: TRBD1; CDR3aa: CASTQTGKQNSPLHF; CDR3nt: TGTGCCAGCACCCAGACAGGGAAGCAAAATTCACCCCTCCACTTT
abundance: few; v_gene: TRBV2; j_gene: TRBJ1-2; d_gene: .; CDR3aa: CASSVGTYYGYTF; CDR3nt: TGTGCCAGCAGTGTGGGGACCTATTATGGCTACACCTTC
abundance: .; v_gene: TRBV29-1; j_gene: TRBJ2-7; d_gene: TRBD1; CDR3aa: CSATGQGNEQYF; CDR3nt: TGCAGCGCGACCGGACAGGGGAACGAGCAGTACTTC
abundance: .; v_gene: TRBV7-2; j_gene: TRBJ1-2; d_gene: .; CDR3aa: CASSLNQGLLNYGYTF; CDR3nt: TGTGCCAGCAGCTTGAATCAGGGGCTTCTTAACTATGGCTACACCTTC
abundance: .; v_gene: TRBV27; j_gene: TRBJ1-2; d_gene: .; CDR3aa: CASSPPGEIYGYTF; CDR3nt: TGTGCCAGCAGTCCTCCGGGGGAAATCTATGGCTACACCTTC
abundance: few; v_gene: TRBV2; j_gene: TRBJ1-6; d_gene: .; CDR3aa: CASIERGNPPLHF; CDR3nt: TGTGCCAGCATTGAAAGGGGAAATCCACCCCTCCACTTT
abundance: .; v_gene: TRBV4-2; j_gene: TRBJ1-3; d_gene: .; CDR3aa: CASSQRQATGNTIYF; CDR3nt: TGTGCCAGCAGCCAAAGACAGGCAACTGGAAACACCATATATTTT
abundance: .; v_gene: TRBV5-1; j_gene: TRBJ1-2; d_gene: .; CDR3aa: CASSGTPGDYGYTF; CDR3nt: TGCGCCAGCAGCGGGACCCCAGGGGACTATGGCTACACCTTC
abundance: few; v_gene: TRBV28; j_gene: TRBJ1-1; d_gene: .; CDR3aa: CASSLRRNTEAFF; CDR3nt: TGTGCCAGCAGTTTACGGAGGAACACTGAAGCTTTCTTT
abundance: .; v_gene: TRBV15; j_gene: TRBJ2-2; d_gene: .; CDR3aa: CATSRDQGYGELFF; CDR3nt: TGTGCCACCAGCAGAGATCAGGGTTACGGGGAGCTGTTTTTT
abundance: .; v_gene: TRBV10-1; j_gene: TRBJ2-1; d_gene: TRBD2; CDR3aa: CASSESGLAGGVEQFF; CDR3nt: TGCGCCAGCAGTGAGTCTGGACTAGCGGGGGGAGTTGAGCAGTTCTTC
abundance: once; v_gene: TRBV5-6; j_gene: TRBJ2-4; d_gene: TRBD1; CDR3aa: CASSGTAAKNIQYF; CDR3nt: TGTGCCAGCAGCGGGACAGCAGCCAAAAACATTCAGTACTTC
abundance: .; v_gene: TRBV7-6; j_gene: TRBJ1-1; d_gene: .; CDR3aa: CASSLSPRDTEAFF; CDR3nt: TGTGCCAGCAGCTTAAGCCCCAGGGACACTGAAGCTTTCTTT
abundance: .; v_gene: TRBV6-1; j_gene: TRBJ1-4; d_gene: .; CDR3aa: CASSRTVANEKLFF; CDR3nt: TGTGCCAGCAGCCGGACAGTGGCTAATGAAAAACTGTTTTTT
abundance: .; v_gene: TRBV12-1; j_gene: TRBJ1-1; d_gene: .; CDR3aa: CASSFGFMNTEAFF; CDR3nt: TGTGCCAGCAGCTTTGGCTTCATGAACACTGAAGCTTTCTTT
abundance: .; v_gene: TRBV7-3; j_gene: TRBJ2-3; d_gene: TRBD2; CDR3aa: CASSLTPGGSDTQYF; CDR3nt: TGTGCCAGCAGCTTAACCCCCGGGGGGTCAGATACGCAGTATTTT
abundance: .; v_gene: TRBV7-6; j_gene: TRBJ2-3; d_gene: .; CDR3aa: CASSPLGGSTDTQYF; CDR3nt: TGTGCCAGCAGCCCCTTGGGGGGCAGCACAGATACGCAGTATTTT
abundance: .; v_gene: TRBV4-1; j_gene: TRBJ1-2; d_gene: .; CDR3aa: CASSRNRDYGYTF; CDR3nt: TGCGCCAGCAGCCGCAACAGGGACTATGGCTACACCTTC
abundance: .; v_gene: TRBV4-2; j_gene: TRBJ1-2; d_gene: TRBD1; CDR3aa: CASSHLTGVDYGYTF; CDR3nt: TGTGCCAGCAGCCATCTCACAGGGGTTGACTATGGCTACACCTTC
abundance: .; v_gene: TRBV10-2; j_gene: TRBJ2-7; d_gene: .; CDR3aa: CASSVPGTSYEQYF; CDR3nt: TGCGCCAGCAGTGTCCCCGGGACATCCTACGAGCAGTACTTC
abundance: .; v_gene: TRBV11-1; j_gene: TRBJ2-7; d_gene: TRBD2; CDR3aa: CASSLAGGIYEQYF; CDR3nt: TGTGCCAGCAGCCTAGCGGGGGGAATTTACGAGCAGTACTTC
abundance: .; v_gene: TRBV12-5; j_gene: TRBJ1-2; d_gene: TRBD1; CDR3aa: CASGTGLTSYGYTF; CDR3nt: TGTGCTAGTGGGACAGGGCTCACTAGCTATGGCTACACCTTC
abundance: .; v_gene: TRBV29-1; j_gene: TRBJ2-7; d_gene: .; CDR3aa: CSVGGVYEQYF; CDR3nt: TGCAGCGTTGGAGGTGTCTACGAGCAGTACTTC
abundance: .; v_gene: TRBV10-3; j_gene: TRBJ2-1; d_gene: .; CDR3aa: CATAGGGEIEQFF; CDR3nt: TGTGCCACCGCAGGGGGGGGAGAAATTGAGCAGTTCTTC
abundance: .; v_gene: TRBV27; j_gene: TRBJ1-1; d_gene: TRBD1; CDR3aa: CASSIGTGAEAFF; CDR3nt: TGTGCCAGCAGTATTGGGACAGGGGCAGAAGCTTTCTTT
abundance: .; v_gene: TRBV28; j_gene: TRBJ2-1; d_gene: .; CDR3aa: CASGPLGLFNNEQFF; CDR3nt: TGTGCCAGCGGACCCTTGGGACTTTTCAACAATGAGCAGTTCTTC
abundance: .; v_gene: TRBV2; j_gene: TRBJ1-4; d_gene: .; CDR3aa: CASSEFGGRSEKLFF; CDR3nt: TGTGCCAGCAGTGAGTTTGGAGGGAGGAGTGAAAAACTGTTTTTT
abundance: .; v_gene: TRBV11-2; j_gene: TRBJ1-1; d_gene: .; CDR3aa: CASSLLGAEAFF; CDR3nt: TGTGCCAGCAGCTTGTTGGGAGCTGAAGCTTTCTTT
abundance: .; v_gene: TRBV2; j_gene: TRBJ1-1; d_gene: .; CDR3aa: CASSVGLGTEAFF; CDR3nt: TGTGCCAGCAGCGTCGGGTTGGGCACTGAAGCTTTCTTT
abundance: .; v_gene: TRBV18; j_gene: TRBJ1-1; d_gene: .; CDR3aa: CASSSQWGARTEAFF; CDR3nt: TGTGCCAGCTCATCACAGTGGGGGGCGCGGACTGAAGCTTTCTTT
abundance: .; v_gene: TRBV11-2; j_gene: TRBJ2-5; d_gene: .; CDR3aa: CASDGGETQYF; CDR3nt: TGTGCCAGCGATGGTGGAGAGACCCAGTACTTC
abundance: few; v_gene: TRBV6-5; j_gene: TRBJ2-2; d_gene: TRBD2; CDR3aa: CASSLSGGGTGELFF; CDR3nt: TGTGCCAGCAGTCTTAGCGGGGGGGGCACCGGGGAGCTGTTTTTT
abundance: .; v_gene: TRBV5-1; j_gene: TRBJ2-3; d_gene: TRBD2; CDR3aa: CASSLSGGPPDTQYF; CDR3nt: TGCGCCAGCAGCTTAAGCGGGGGGCCTCCCGATACGCAGTATTTT
abundance: few; v_gene: TRBV19; j_gene: TRBJ2-3; d_gene: TRBD2; CDR3aa: CASSISSGGADTQYF; CDR3nt: TGTGCCAGTAGTATTTCAAGCGGGGGGGCCGATACGCAGTATTTT
abundance: .; v_gene: TRBV5-8; j_gene: TRBJ1-2; d_gene: .; CDR3aa: CASSPPPYKGRTNYGYTF; CDR3nt: TGTGCCAGCAGCCCACCGCCCTATAAAGGGCGTACTAACTATGGCTACACCTTC